Listed below are T cell receptor beta chains from one sample, sequenced in a study of shared clonotypes between healthy human individuals. The table came from immunoSEQ multiplex PCR; TCRdb's copy has only in-frame clones and leaves some out. The data hold about 2.2 million clones, with 93% observed a single time. Specimen: naive CD8+ T cells from PBMCs. All receptors derive from a man aged 18-30 years in good health. Some clones in this sample may be carry-over from other donors' samples. Both conserved end residues are part of each CDR3. Fields, in order: CDR3 DNA, CDR3 protein, CDR3 length, J gene, V gene, clone size, D gene. D genes are given only for firm matches. Only some rows state a clone size, as once, few, many or a class for expanded clones.

TGCGCCAGCAGCTTGGGTTCAGGGGCCGGCTATGGCTACACCTTC CASSLGSGAGYGYTF 15 TRBJ1-2 TRBV5-1 NA NA
TGTGCCAGCAGCTTAGGGAGGGTAGCGAGGTCCGGGGAGCTGTTTTTT CASSLGRVARSGELFF 16 TRBJ2-2 TRBV7-2 NA NA
TGTGCCAGCAGTTTCCGGGCAGGGCAAGAGACCCAGTACTTC CASSFRAGQETQYF 14 TRBJ2-5 TRBV28 NA NA
TGTGCCAGCAGTACAGGGACCGGGGAGCTGTTTTTT CASSTGTGELFF 12 TRBJ2-2 TRBV27 once NA
TGTGCCAGCACCCGTGGTTGGGGGGGCAATGAGCAGTTCTTC CASTRGWGGNEQFF 14 TRBJ2-1 TRBV6-1 NA TRBD2
TGTGCCTGGAGTGTAAAATATGGGGATTATAATTCACCCCTCCACTTT CAWSVKYGDYNSPLHF 16 TRBJ1-6 TRBV30 NA NA
TGTGCCTGGAGTGGCCAGGGCCCTATCTATGGCTACACCTTC CAWSGQGPIYGYTF 14 TRBJ1-2 TRBV30 NA NA
TGTGCCAGCAGTTTGGGCCGTTGGGGGGCGAACGAGCAGTACTTC CASSLGRWGANEQYF 15 TRBJ2-7 TRBV27 NA NA
TGCGCCAGCAGTTCTATTAGGGGAGATACGCAGTATTTT CASSSIRGDTQYF 13 TRBJ2-3 TRBV5-1 NA NA
TGTGCCAGCAGCCTGGTGGGGTCTGACGAGCAGTACTTC CASSLVGSDEQYF 13 TRBJ2-7 TRBV5-6 NA NA
TGTGCCAGCAGCTTGGCGGGAAAGCGGTACGAGCAGTACTTC CASSLAGKRYEQYF 14 TRBJ2-7 TRBV5-6 NA NA
TGTGCCAGCAGTTCCCGGACAGAGGTTCGCCGGGCCAACGTCCTGACTTTC CASSSRTEVRRANVLTF 17 TRBJ2-6 TRBV28 NA NA
TGTGCCAGCAGCTTTATAGCGGGAGGGGACAATGAGCAGTTCTTC CASSFIAGGDNEQFF 15 TRBJ2-1 TRBV7-6 NA TRBD2
TGTGCCAGCAGCCAAACTAGCGGGAGTCACTACGAGCAGTACTTC CASSQTSGSHYEQYF 15 TRBJ2-7 TRBV7-8 NA TRBD2
TGTGCCAGCAGCCCAAAGGGGGTGCGGGAGAGGGGTGAGCAGTTCTTC CASSPKGVRERGEQFF 16 TRBJ2-1 TRBV7-6 NA NA
TGTGCCAGCAGTGGAGCTGACAGGGGGACGTACGAGCAGTACTTC CASSGADRGTYEQYF 15 TRBJ2-7 TRBV2 once TRBD1
TGTGCCAGCAGGCCAGGGGGGGGCGGGGGCACTGAAGCTTTCTTT CASRPGGGGGTEAFF 15 TRBJ1-1 TRBV27 NA TRBD1
TGTGCCAGCAGTTCCCGGGACACCGTAGCCAAAAACATTCAGTACTTC CASSSRDTVAKNIQYF 16 TRBJ2-4 TRBV6-6 NA NA
TGTGCCAGCAGCGACAGGGGGACGGACATTCAGTACTTC CASSDRGTDIQYF 13 TRBJ2-4 TRBV7-9 NA TRBD1
TGCGCCAGCAGCCAAGATGAGGGGGGGCGATGGCCCCAGCATTTT CASSQDEGGRWPQHF 15 TRBJ1-5 TRBV4-3 NA NA
TGTGCCAGCAGTTACTCTGGGGAAAGCTCCTACGAGCAGTACTTC CASSYSGESSYEQYF 15 TRBJ2-7 TRBV6-5 NA NA
TGTGCCAGCAAAACCCACCCCACCGGGGAGCTGTTTTTT CASKTHPTGELFF 13 TRBJ2-2 TRBV28 NA NA
TGTGCCAGCAGCTTGGCCGGGATCGCCACCGGGGAGCTGTTTTTT CASSLAGIATGELFF 15 TRBJ2-2 TRBV5-6 NA NA
TGTGCCAGCAGCGCCCCCGACGGGGGCACAGATACGCAGTATTTT CASSAPDGGTDTQYF 15 TRBJ2-3 TRBV9 NA NA
TGTGCCAGCACCCGGACTAGCGGGACCACAGATACGCAGTATTTT CASTRTSGTTDTQYF 15 TRBJ2-3 TRBV7-9 NA TRBD2
TGTGCCAGCAGCCCCCTAATGTCGTCCTCTGGAAACACCATATATTTT CASSPLMSSSGNTIYF 16 TRBJ1-3 TRBV9 NA NA
TGTGCCAGCTTTTCAGGGGCCTATGGCTACACCTTC CASFSGAYGYTF 12 TRBJ1-2 TRBV7-6 NA NA
TGTGCCAGGGGGGGCTCGGCCGTCTCCTACGAGCAGTACTTC CARGGSAVSYEQYF 14 TRBJ2-7 TRBV19 NA NA
TGCGCCAGCAGCCAAGAGCAAGGGGGGGCCGGGGAGCTGTTTTTT CASSQEQGGAGELFF 15 TRBJ2-2 TRBV4-3 NA NA
TGTGCCAGCAGCCAGAGGCTGGATGTCTACGAGCAGTACTTC CASSQRLDVYEQYF 14 TRBJ2-7 TRBV14 NA NA
TGTGCCAGCAGCGTTGGCCCTCTGAGTGAGCAGTTCTTC CASSVGPLSEQFF 13 TRBJ2-1 TRBV9 NA NA
TGTGCCAGCAGTGTCCGGGATCCCCCCCCCGGGGAGCTGTTTTTT CASSVRDPPPGELFF 15 TRBJ2-2 TRBV25-1 NA NA
TGTGCCAGCGCGCAGGGTAGGTCCTACGAGCAGTACTTC CASAQGRSYEQYF 13 TRBJ2-7 TRBV27 NA NA
TGTGCCAGCAGGGGACTAGCGGGAGGGATTTACGAGCAGTACTTC CASRGLAGGIYEQYF 15 TRBJ2-7 TRBV27 NA TRBD2
TGTGCCAGCAGTTTATGGCGGGAGAACACTGAAGCTTTCTTT CASSLWRENTEAFF 14 TRBJ1-1 TRBV27 NA NA
TGTGCCAGCATGGGGGACACCGCACATATAGCGCAGTATTTT CASMGDTAHIAQYF 14 TRBJ2-3 TRBV6-1 NA NA
TGTGCCAGCAGCCCGAGCCGGAACTATGGCTACACCTTC CASSPSRNYGYTF 13 TRBJ1-2 TRBV27 few NA
TGTGCCAGCAGCGTAAACGGGCTCTCCTACAATGAGCAGTTCTTC CASSVNGLSYNEQFF 15 TRBJ2-1 TRBV9 NA NA
TGTGCCAGCAGTTACTCCGCCTCTAGCACAGATACGCAGTATTTT CASSYSASSTDTQYF 15 TRBJ2-3 TRBV6-6 once NA
TGTGCCAGCAGCTTAGTTACAGGATTTGGGACCCAGTACTTC CASSLVTGFGTQYF 14 TRBJ2-5 TRBV7-2 NA NA
TGTGCCAGCAGCTTGGTGGTTGCGGGAGGGTCCGTTGGGGATACGCAGTATTTT CASSLVVAGGSVGDTQYF 18 TRBJ2-3 TRBV5-8 once TRBD2
TGCGCCAGCAGCCTCCACCGGACTAGCGGCTACAATGAGCAGTTCTTC CASSLHRTSGYNEQFF 16 TRBJ2-1 TRBV4-1 once TRBD2
TGTGCCAGTAGACCATCGGGCTCTGGGGCCAACGTCCTGACTTTC CASRPSGSGANVLTF 15 TRBJ2-6 TRBV19 NA NA